This T cell receptor beta chain is drawn from a study of early T cells in non-severe SARS-CoV-2 infection. Regarding the study as a whole: VDJdb-based matching was biased toward anti-spike CD8 responses and missed private and CD4 specificities.

Unique molecular identifiers tagged individual cDNA molecules. TCRdb re-analysed the 5' RACE reads in MiXCR, keeping a single row per CDR3 protein. In the table there are under 85,000 distinct CDR3 sequences, over 10% of which are singletons. This clonotype was recorded once. The antigen remains unidentified. The specimen was whole blood. The TCR sequence derives from an adult who was a healthcare worker with PCR-confirmed SARS-CoV-2 infection or an uninfected control (not recorded which).

The CDR3 reads CASSGTGAGPYNEQFF. In DNA, the CDR3 is TGTGCCAGCAGCGGGACGGGGGCTGGCCCCTACAATGAGCAGTTCTTC. This chain uses TRBV7-8 with TRBJ2-1, with D tentatively TRBD1 or TRBD2 (6 bases each). The V gene lost 5 bases and the J gene lost 2 bases, with 16 bases spanning the gap. Germline CDR1 is SGHVS and CDR2 is FQNEAQ. The CDR3 contains 16 residues. Full variable domain (rest looked up from reference TRBV7-8 and TRBJ2-1): GAGVSQSPRYKVAKRGQDVALRCDPISGHVSLFWYQQALGQGPEFLTYFQNEAQLDKSGLPSDRFFAERPEGSVSTLKIQRTQQEDSAVYLCASSGTGAGPYNEQFFGPGTRLTVL.